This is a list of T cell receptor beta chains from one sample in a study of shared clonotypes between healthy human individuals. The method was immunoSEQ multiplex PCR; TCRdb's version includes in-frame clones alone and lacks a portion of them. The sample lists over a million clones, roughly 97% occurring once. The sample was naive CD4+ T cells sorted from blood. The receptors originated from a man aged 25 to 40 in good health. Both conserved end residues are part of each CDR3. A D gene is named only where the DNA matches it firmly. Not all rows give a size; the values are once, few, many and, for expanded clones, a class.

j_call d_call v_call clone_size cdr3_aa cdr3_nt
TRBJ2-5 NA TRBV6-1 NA CASSENGETQYF TGTGCCAGCAGTGAAAATGGGGAGACCCAGTACTTC
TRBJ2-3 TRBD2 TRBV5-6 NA CASSPGRTSGRGSGDTQYF TGTGCCAGCAGCCCGGGGAGGACTAGCGGGAGAGGTTCTGGGGATACGCAGTATTTT
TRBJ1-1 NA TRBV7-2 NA CASSLSLNTEAFF TGTGCCAGCAGCTTATCTTTGAACACTGAAGCTTTCTTT
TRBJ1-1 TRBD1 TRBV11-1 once CASLFGTGADTEAFF TGTGCCAGCCTTTTCGGGACAGGGGCCGACACTGAAGCTTTCTTT
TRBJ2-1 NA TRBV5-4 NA CASSLKPLGIGGNEQFF TGTGCCAGCAGCTTGAAACCCCTCGGGATCGGAGGCAATGAGCAGTTCTTC
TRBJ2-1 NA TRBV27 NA CASRMGPYNEQFF TGTGCCAGCAGAATGGGGCCCTACAATGAGCAGTTCTTC
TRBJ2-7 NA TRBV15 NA CATSRGGDSDEQYF TGTGCCACCAGCAGAGGGGGGGATTCCGACGAGCAGTACTTC
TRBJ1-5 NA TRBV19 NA CASSKPGGDQPQHF TGTGCCAGTAGTAAGCCTGGCGGGGACCAGCCCCAGCATTTT
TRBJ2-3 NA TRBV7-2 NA CASSGFGSDTQYF TGTGCCAGCAGCGGCTTTGGTTCAGATACGCAGTATTTT
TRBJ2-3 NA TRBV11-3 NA CASSLSGSTDTQYF TGTGCCAGCAGCTTAAGCGGAAGCACAGATACGCAGTATTTT
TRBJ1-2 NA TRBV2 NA CASSGRGDSGYTF TGTGCCAGCAGTGGGAGAGGGGACTCTGGCTACACCTTC
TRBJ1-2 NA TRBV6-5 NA CASRIQANYGYTF TGTGCCAGCAGGATACAGGCTAACTATGGCTACACCTTC
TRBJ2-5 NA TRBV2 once CATGGGTYQETQYF TGTGCCACCGGGGGCGGGACGTACCAAGAGACCCAGTACTTC
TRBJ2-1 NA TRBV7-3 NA CASSHTGHEQFF TGTGCCAGCAGCCACACGGGCCATGAGCAGTTCTTC
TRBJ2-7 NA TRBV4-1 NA CASSQVGGSYEQYF TGCGCCAGCAGCCAAGTTGGGGGGTCTTACGAGCAGTACTTC
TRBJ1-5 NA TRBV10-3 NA CAISEADSNQPQHF TGTGCCATCAGTGAGGCGGATAGCAATCAGCCCCAGCATTTT
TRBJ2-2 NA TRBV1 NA CTSSQGVSGVVGELFF TGCACCAGCAGCCAAGGGGTTAGCGGGGTGGTCGGGGAGCTGTTTTTT